The clone carrying this TCR beta chain appeared once. Its specificity is not known. These data come from a study of T-cell memory formation after mild COVID-19. Study-wide results and limits: Clonal second-wave expansions that peaked on day 37 had unconfirmed SARS-CoV-2 specificity. Largely, contracting CD4+ clones fell within CM and EM, and contracting CD8+ clones within EMRA.

TCR alpha and TCR beta cDNA libraries with sample barcodes and UMIs came from 5'RACE using constant-segment primers. Using its own MiXCR run on the 5' RACE reads, TCRdb lists one record per CDR3 protein. In the table there are 200,000 to 300,000 distinct CDR3 sequences, roughly a tenth of which are singletons. Source material: PBMCs or a T cell subset sorted from them (not recorded which). This sequence originates from a man aged 18-30 years who had mild COVID-19 (a few samples of this study predate the infection). Cell type and time point are not known.

The DNA of the CDR3 is TGCGCCAGCACCCAGGGTTCAGCTAACTATGGCTACACCTTC. The encoded protein is CASTQGSANYGYTF. The chain uses TRBV5-1 and TRBJ1-2; D is perhaps TRBD1 (5 bases). The CDR3 runs to 14 residues. Germline CDR1 is SGHRS and CDR2 is YFSETQ. Trimming shortened V by 6 bases and J by 0 bases, and 12 bases separated the two germline ends.